This entry lists 11 T cell receptor beta chains sequenced from one sample in a study of identical twins. TCRdb re-called the 5' RACE reads through MiXCR, storing one row per CDR3 protein. The table records about 520,000 distinct CDR3 sequences, roughly a fifth of them present only once. These data were also filed under a second study, of T cells expressing NK-cell markers.

The sample consisted of CD4+ T cells sorted from blood. These receptor sequences come from a woman aged 18-29 years in good health.

The J gene is TRBJ2-2, the V gene TRBV29-1, with D unresolved. This CDR3 is 12 amino acids long. V lost 7 bases and J 9 bases, leaving 15 bases between the germline ends. Germline V gives CDR1 SQVTM, CDR2 ANQGSEA. CDR3 protein: CSANGAGRELFF. CDR3 coding DNA: TGCAGCGCAAACGGCGCAGGCAGGGAGCTGTTTTTT.

This clonotype was recorded many times. The V call is TRBV15, the J call TRBJ1-4; no firm D call. V was clipped by 0 bases and J by 8 bases, with 13 bases between them. Germline V gene data show CDR1 as LNHNV and CDR2 as YYDKDF (reference sequence). The CDR3 extends over 15 amino acids. The CDR3 bases are TGTGCCACCAGCAGAGATAAGGGTCTAAACGAAAAACTGTTTTTT. It encodes CATSRDKGLNEKLFF.

This clonotype was observed a few times. In DNA form, the CDR3 reads TGTGCCAGCAGCCCCACAAGTCCCCCCCGGTTAAGCTACGAGCAGTACTTC. Its protein is CASSPTSPPRLSYEQYF. The chain recombines TRBV6-1 with TRBJ2-7; D is ambiguous. Germline V lookup: CDR1 MNHNS, CDR2 SASEGT. V lost 6 bases and J lost 3, with 24 bases in between. CDR3 length: 17 residues.

In its sample, this clonotype was seen a few times. The CDR3, as DNA: TGTGCCAGCAGTTACGGGACAGGGGGAAACATTCAGTACTTC. Translated, it gives CASSYGTGGNIQYF. V usage is TRBV6-5 and J usage is TRBJ2-4, with 11 positions matching TRBD1. Germline CDR1 reads MNHEY; CDR2 reads SVGAGI. The CDR3 totals 14 residues. V dropped 2 bases and J dropped 6; count of bases not matched to a gene: 0.

The chain carries TRBV5-4 and TRBJ2-7; tentative D call: TRBD2 (5 bases). CDR1 SGHNT and CDR2 YYREEE come from the germline V gene (reference sequence). This CDR3 is 13 amino acids long. The germline V and J ends were trimmed by 2 bases and 5 bases, with 11 bases remaining between them. The chain's CDR3 is CASSFRRRDEQYF. CDR3 coding DNA: TGTGCCAGCAGCTTTCGGAGGCGCGACGAGCAGTACTTC.

V is TRBV18 and J is TRBJ2-7, with a possible D match to TRBD1 (5 bases). The germline gives CDR1 KGHSH, CDR2 LQKENI. The CDR3 length is 16 residues. Trimming left V 0 bases short and J 0 bases short, with 12 bases between. This CDR3 reads CASSPPPGPFSYEQYF. The CDR3 nucleotides read TGTGCCAGCTCACCACCACCAGGGCCCTTCTCCTACGAGCAGTACTTC.

As DNA, the CDR3 is TGCAGTGCCCGGCTACCTAATACGCAGTATTTT. Protein: CSARLPNTQYF. The V gene is TRBV20-1, the J gene TRBJ2-3, with D hard to call. The ends were cut back, 6 bases at V and 7 bases at J, with 11 bases in the middle. From germline, CDR1 is DFQATT and CDR2 SNEGSKA (reference sequence). The CDR3 spans 11 residues.

The chain has TRBV9 and TRBJ2-1; D unresolved. Germline-derived CDR1 and CDR2 are SGDLS and YYNGEE. The V and J ends lost 0 bases and 5 bases respectively, with 6 bases between them. This CDR3 contains 13 residues. The CDR3 reads CASSVGLHNEQFF. The CDR3 bases are TGTGCCAGCAGCGTAGGCCTCCACAATGAGCAGTTCTTC.

This clonotype was picked up a small number of times. This sequence joins TRBV9 and TRBJ2-3; no clear D. The CDR3 is 14 residues long. The ends were cut back, 4 bases at V and 0 bases at J, with 9 bases in the middle. Germline lookup yields CDR1 SGDLS and CDR2 YYNGEE. CDR3 protein: CASSPHFSTDTQYF. CDR3 bases: TGTGCCAGCAGCCCACACTTTAGCACAGATACGCAGTATTTT.

This rearrangement joins TRBV7-9 to TRBJ2-5; D unclear. Germline CDR1 and CDR2: SEHNR and FQNEAQ (reference sequence). V was clipped by 5 bases and J by 1 base, with 14 bases between them. There are 15 residues in the CDR3. The CDR3 region has the DNA TGTGCCAGCAGCCCCCGTGTAGGGATCCAAGAGACCCAGTACTTC. Protein: CASSPRVGIQETQYF.

This clonotype was detected only a few times. The gene calls are TRBV5-4 and TRBJ2-7; perhaps TRBD2 as D (6 bases). Trimming cost V 4 bases and J 2 bases, with 10 bases left between them. The CDR3 is made up of 13 amino acids. The V gene's germline CDR1 is SGHNT and CDR2 YYREEE (reference sequence). CDR3 protein: CASSGAGPYEQYF. CDR3 DNA sequence: TGTGCCAGCAGCGGGGCGGGACCCTACGAGCAGTACTTC.